The rows below give T cell receptor beta chains drawn from one sample of a study of T cells in localized non-small cell lung cancer. The data were produced by immunoSEQ multiplex PCR, yet TCRdb's version contains in-frame clones alone and is incomplete. The sample holds about 70,000 clones, around 85% seen once. Sequenced here: peripheral blood, sampled before any cancer treatment. The receptor source for this set is a male donor older than 55 with stage III squamous cell lung carcinoma. CDR3s include the opening cysteine and the closing phenylalanine or tryptophan. The D gene is left open where the match is weak. The listing skips clone size in some rows; elsewhere it reads once, few, many or a size class.

j_call	d_call	v_call	clone_size	cdr3_nt	cdr3_aa
TRBJ1-6	.	TRBV5-6	.	TGTGCCAGCAGCTTGATGGAGTTGGTTAATTCACCCCTCCACTTT	CASSLMELVNSPLHF
TRBJ1-2	.	TRBV30	.	TGTGCCTTTACAGAAAGCGGTGACTACACCTTC	CAFTESGDYTF
TRBJ1-2	.	TRBV7-2	.	TGTGCCAGCAGCGCGAACCTGGCGGATGGCTACACCTTC	CASSANLADGYTF
TRBJ2-7	TRBD1	TRBV7-8	.	TGTGCCAGCAGCTTTGGGACAGGGTCGCGCGAGCAGTACTTC	CASSFGTGSREQYF
TRBJ2-2	TRBD2	TRBV5-4	.	TGTGCCAGCAGCGTGGGACTAGCCGTCACCGGGGAGCTGTTTTTT	CASSVGLAVTGELFF
TRBJ2-2	TRBD1	TRBV11-2	.	TGTGCCAGCAGCTCTAGAGGGGACAGGGGGACCGGGGAGCTGTTTTTT	CASSSRGDRGTGELFF
TRBJ1-5	TRBD1	TRBV25-1	.	TGTGCCAGCAGTGACCGGACAGGGGCGGGCAATCAGCCCCAGCATTTT	CASSDRTGAGNQPQHF
TRBJ2-3	TRBD1	TRBV14	once	TGTGCCAGCAGCCAAGATTGGGACAGTCGAGCTAGCACAGATACGCAGTATTTT	CASSQDWDSRASTDTQYF
TRBJ2-5	.	TRBV29-1	.	TGCAGCGTGGATTATCGGGGAAGAGAGACCCAGTACTTC	CSVDYRGRETQYF
TRBJ2-7	.	TRBV5-1	.	TGCGCCAGCAGCTTGGTCCCGGGCCCCTACGAGCAGTACTTC	CASSLVPGPYEQYF
TRBJ2-5	TRBD2	TRBV7-2	.	TGTGCCAGCAGCTTAGTGGGGACTAGTCTCGCAGAGACCCAGTACTTC	CASSLVGTSLAETQYF
TRBJ1-5	.	TRBV19	.	TGTGCCAGTAGCGGAACGGGTGGGAATCAGCCCCAGCATTTT	CASSGTGGNQPQHF
TRBJ1-6	.	TRBV28	once	TGTGCCAGCAGTTTAGGGATTGGGGATTCACCCCTCCACTTT	CASSLGIGDSPLHF
TRBJ1-3	.	TRBV25-1	.	TGTGCCAGCAGTGAACCGGGTTTCTTTAGAAACACCATATATTTT	CASSEPGFFRNTIYF
TRBJ1-4	TRBD1	TRBV30	.	TGTGCCTGGAGCCAGGGGACAGGTGAAAAACTGTTTTTT	CAWSQGTGEKLFF
TRBJ2-5	.	TRBV18	.	TGTGCCAGCTCACTCTCCGAGCTTTCGACCCAGTACTTC	CASSLSELSTQYF
TRBJ2-3	.	TRBV15	.	TGTGCCACCAGCAGAGATAACTTTGGGGGATTTAGCACAGATACGCAGTATTTT	CATSRDNFGGFSTDTQYF
TRBJ1-5	.	TRBV6-6	.	TGTGCCAGCAGTTACTCGGCTAGGGGGAATCAGCCCCAGCATTTT	CASSYSARGNQPQHF
TRBJ2-2	TRBD2	TRBV10-3	.	TGTGCCACCTCTGCCGCGGGGGCGAACACCGGGGAGCTGTTTTTT	CATSAAGANTGELFF
TRBJ2-7	TRBD1	TRBV30	.	TGTGCCTGGACTTCCGGGACAGGGGACTACGAGCAGTACTTC	CAWTSGTGDYEQYF
TRBJ1-6	.	TRBV25-1	.	TGTGCCAGCAGTCAAGACGGGACTAGAGGTTCACCCCTCCACTTT	CASSQDGTRGSPLHF
TRBJ2-6	.	TRBV5-4	.	TGTGCCAGCAGCCCTGAGCTATCTGGGGCCAACGTCCTGACTTTC	CASSPELSGANVLTF
TRBJ2-5	.	TRBV4-3	.	TGCGCCAGCAGCCAAGAGGGCCTAGGGGGAGAGACCCAGTACTTC	CASSQEGLGGETQYF
TRBJ1-5	TRBD1	TRBV6-1	.	TGTGCCAGCAGTGAGTACCAGGGGGCCGGCAATCAGCCCCAGCATTTT	CASSEYQGAGNQPQHF
TRBJ2-5	.	TRBV6-5	once	TGTGCCAGCAGTTACGACCGGGTGGGGACCCAGTACTTC	CASSYDRVGTQYF
TRBJ1-3	TRBD1	TRBV12-5	.	TGTGCTAGTGGCCGGGACAGCTCTGGAAACACCATATATTTT	CASGRDSSGNTIYF
TRBJ1-6	.	TRBV7-9	.	TGTGCCAGCAGCTTATATTCCCTGAGGGGGGATTCACCCCTCCACTTT	CASSLYSLRGDSPLHF
TRBJ2-6	.	TRBV19	.	TGTGCCAGTAGTACCCCATCTTCTGGGGCCAACGTCCTGACTTTC	CASSTPSSGANVLTF
TRBJ2-5	TRBD1	TRBV5-8	.	TGTGCCAGCAGAAGGACAGGGGAAGAGACCCAGTACTTC	CASRRTGEETQYF
TRBJ2-3	TRBD1	TRBV29-1	.	TGCAGCTTCGAGGGGGGACAGGTCACAGATACGCAGTATTTT	CSFEGGQVTDTQYF
TRBJ2-1	TRBD2	TRBV15	few	TGTGCCACCCGGTTTCTAGCGGGGGATTCCAATGAGCAGTTCTTC	CATRFLAGDSNEQFF
TRBJ1-5	TRBD1	TRBV6-5	.	TGTGCCAGCAGTCCCAGACAGGGGAGTTCCCAGCCCCAGCATTTT	CASSPRQGSSQPQHF
TRBJ2-3	.	TRBV2	.	TGTGCTAAGAGGCGGGGCACAGATACGCAGTATTTT	CAKRRGTDTQYF
TRBJ2-3	.	TRBV5-1	once	TGCGCCAGCAGCCACAGGACTAACCAAGGCACAGATACGCAGTATTTT	CASSHRTNQGTDTQYF
TRBJ1-3	.	TRBV7-8	once	TGTGCCAGCAGCCTCGGACATGGATCTGGAAACACCATATATTTT	CASSLGHGSGNTIYF
TRBJ1-1	.	TRBV11-2	once	TGTGCCAGCAGCTTACCCTCGGGGGGCTTTTCGTACACTGAAGCTTTCTTT	CASSLPSGGFSYTEAFF
TRBJ2-5	.	TRBV7-2	.	TGTGCCAGCAGCCCCAACAGGGCCCAAGAGACCCAGTACTTC	CASSPNRAQETQYF
TRBJ2-5	TRBD2	TRBV7-2	.	TGTGCCAGCAGCCGCGGGGGGTCCTTTCCAGAAACCCAGTACTTC	CASSRGGSFPETQYF
TRBJ1-1	.	TRBV5-1	few	TGCGCCAGCAGCAGTCAAGGGAGTGGGGGCACTGAAGCTTTCTTT	CASSSQGSGGTEAFF
TRBJ2-5	TRBD2	TRBV7-8	.	TGTGCCAGCAGCTCGGGGAGGGGAGAGACCCAGTACTTC	CASSSGRGETQYF
TRBJ1-6	.	TRBV9	.	TGTGCCAGCAGCGTTTCAGGGGATAATTCACCCCTCCACTTT	CASSVSGDNSPLHF
TRBJ2-2	TRBD1	TRBV12-5	.	TGTGCTAGTGGCAATAGGACAGGGGGCACCGGGGAGCTGTTCTTT	CASGNRTGGTGELFF
TRBJ1-1	.	TRBV18	.	TGTGCCAGCTCACCTTCTGGGGGCGCTGGCTCTGAAGCTTTCTTT	CASSPSGGAGSEAFF
TRBJ1-1	.	TRBV19	.	TGTGCCAGTAGTATGACCTTACAAACAGGGCGGGACACTGAAGCTTTCTTT	CASSMTLQTGRDTEAFF
TRBJ1-2	.	TRBV6-1	.	TGTGCCAGCAGTGATACGGGACCGGCCTATGGCTACACCTTC	CASSDTGPAYGYTF